This TCR beta chain was captured in a study of cytomegalovirus exposure and HLA in healthy donors. Trimming pared 3 bases from V and 1 base from J, leaving 6 bases between. The CDR3 extends over 13 amino acids. Germline CDR1 SSHAT, CDR2 FNYEAQ (reference sequence). The PCR contained 60 Vbeta and 13 Jbeta primers. The assay was immunoSEQ multiplex PCR, and TCRdb's table has in-frame clones only and misses some. The data contain some 110,000 clones, 70% to 80% of them singletons. The specimen was PBMCs. The chain employs TRBV7-7 and TRBJ2-5; perhaps TRBD1 as D (5 bases). This receptor was obtained from a man aged 55 to 70 in good health and CMV-seronegative. CDR3 DNA sequence: TGTGCCAGCAGCTTGGGGCTCCAAGAGACCCAGTACTTC. Translation gives CASSLGLQETQYF.